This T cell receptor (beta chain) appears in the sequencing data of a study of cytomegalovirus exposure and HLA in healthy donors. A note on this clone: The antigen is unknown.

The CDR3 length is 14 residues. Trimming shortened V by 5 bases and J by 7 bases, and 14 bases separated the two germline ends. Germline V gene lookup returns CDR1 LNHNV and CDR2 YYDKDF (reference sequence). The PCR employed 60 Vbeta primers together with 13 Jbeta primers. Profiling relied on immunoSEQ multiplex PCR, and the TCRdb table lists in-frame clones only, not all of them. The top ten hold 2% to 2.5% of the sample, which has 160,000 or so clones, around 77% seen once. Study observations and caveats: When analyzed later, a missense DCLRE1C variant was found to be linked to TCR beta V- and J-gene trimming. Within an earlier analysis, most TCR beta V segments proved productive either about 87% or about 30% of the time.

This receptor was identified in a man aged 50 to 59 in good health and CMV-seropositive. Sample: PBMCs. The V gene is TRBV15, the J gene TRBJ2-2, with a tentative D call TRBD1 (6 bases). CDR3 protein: CATSADRTNGELFF. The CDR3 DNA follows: TGTGCCACCAGCGCGGACAGAACGAACGGGGAGCTGTTTTTT.